Included here is one T cell receptor beta chain sequence, with context. The same CDR3 also results from other DNA sequences found in this sample. The sample originates from a study of shared T cell receptors in the human thymus. The CDR3 consists of 14 residues. Per the germline V gene, CDR1 is SGHRS and CDR2 is YFSETQ. Deletions cut 0 bases from V and 2 bases from J, with 5 bases between. Sequencing was performed with immunoSEQ multiplex PCR; in TCRdb, only in-frame clones are kept and a portion is missing. The table includes 720,000 or so clones, approximately 85% detected once. The data also belong to a second study, concerning human thymus T cells. That publication notes: Thymus specimens were resections from corrective heart surgery. Related studies found that unrelated individuals share highly overlapping thymic repertoires.

Source material: thymocytes. This sequence originates from a girl under three years old with a congenital heart defect. This chain joins TRBV5-1 and TRBJ2-2; D remains ambiguous. CDR3 sequence: CASSLGGNTGELFF. The CDR3 DNA is TGCGCCAGCAGCTTGGGCGGAAACACCGGGGAGCTGTTTTTT.